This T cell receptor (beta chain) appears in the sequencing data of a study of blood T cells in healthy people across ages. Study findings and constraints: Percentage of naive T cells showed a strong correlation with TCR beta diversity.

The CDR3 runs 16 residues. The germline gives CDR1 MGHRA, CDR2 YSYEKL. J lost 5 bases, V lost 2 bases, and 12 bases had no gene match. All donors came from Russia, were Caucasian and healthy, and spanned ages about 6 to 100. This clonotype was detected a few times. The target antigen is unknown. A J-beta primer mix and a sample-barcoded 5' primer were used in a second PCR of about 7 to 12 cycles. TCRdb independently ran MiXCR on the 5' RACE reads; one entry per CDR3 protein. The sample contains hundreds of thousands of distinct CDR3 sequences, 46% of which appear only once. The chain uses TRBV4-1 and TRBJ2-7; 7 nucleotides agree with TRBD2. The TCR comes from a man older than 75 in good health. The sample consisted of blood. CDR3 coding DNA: TGCGCCAGCAGCCAAAGTAAGGCTAGCGGATACGACGAGCAGTACTTC. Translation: CASSQSKASGYDEQYF.